The sequence of this TCR beta chain was determined in a study of vaccination and CD4 T cells after COVID-19. Overall study results and limits: Detection of a median roughly 83% of reactive clones in convalescent patients was confined to the period after vaccination.

Treatment described: approximately 9-day PBMC culture with coronavirus spike peptide pools or control peptides (ViraFEST assay). Antigen-specific T cell expansion with peptide pools preceded TCR sequencing in the ViraFEST approach. The CDR3 is 11 amino acids. Trimming took 7 bases from V and 0 from J, leaving 2 bases between them. Germline V gene data show CDR1 as LNHDA and CDR2 as SQIVND (reference sequence). Concerning this clonotype itself: Its antigen is not known.

With the Oncomine TCR Beta short-read assay, DNA from cultured CD4+ T cells was sequenced. The genomic DNA was obtained from cultured CD4+ T cells by extraction with the QIAamp micro DNA kit. TCRdb used MiXCR to reprocess the PCR reads, holding one entry per CDR3 protein. Found here are approximately 4,900 distinct CDR3 sequences, 44% of them singletons; the top ten hold about 40%. The rearrangement joins TRBV19 to TRBJ2-3; D is undetermined. Sequencing used CD4+ T cells from blood, cultured in vitro, obtained after SARS-CoV-2 vaccination. This clonotype originated in a human donor who had recovered from COVID-19. CDR3 region: CASKSTDTQYF. The CDR3 DNA reads TGTGCCAGTAAAAGCACAGATACGCAGTATTTT.